Listed here is a single T cell receptor beta chain. The data originate from a study of blood T cell repertoires in COVID-19. Study details: The analysed material was cDNA or gDNA that came from T cells, B-cell-depleted T cells, or PBMCs.

Using immunoSEQ multiplex PCR, the repertoire was profiled, and TCRdb retains in-frame clones only, with some absent. Of 140,000 or so clones listed, around 90% are singletons. The J segment lost 1 base and the V segment lost 2 bases, leaving 6 bases of the junction unmatched. CDR3 length equals 17 residues. The germline CDR1 and CDR2 sequences are WSHSY and SAAADI. The clonotype originates from a woman in her forties or fifties with acute or convalescent COVID-19. The chain combines TRBV10-2 with TRBJ2-1, with TRBD2 identical over 9 bases. The sample taken for sequencing was peripheral blood. The CDR3: CASSEISGRNSYNEQFF. DNA for the CDR3: TGCGCCAGCAGTGAGATTAGCGGGAGAAATTCCTACAATGAGCAGTTCTTC.